Sequencing of this T cell receptor (beta chain) was carried out in a study of shared clonotypes between healthy human individuals. Study-wide findings and caveats: Against clonotypes common to all four donors, non-shared ones had lower generation probabilities.

The table came from immunoSEQ multiplex PCR; TCRdb's copy has only in-frame clones and leaves some out. The sample lists about 1,800,000 clones; approximately 95% were seen once. A word on this clone: Its target is unknown.

The naive CD8 subset, CD45RO-negative cells positively selected for CCR7, excluded terminally differentiated effector memory CD45RA+ cells. CDR3 length equals 16 residues. Germline V CDR1 and CDR2: ENHRY, SYGVKD. V lost 4 bases and J lost 0, with 14 bases in between. Sequenced sample: naive CD8+ T cells sorted from blood. The chain employs TRBV10-3 and TRBJ2-3; D might be TRBD2 (6 bases). This clonotype was sampled from a man between 18 and 29 years old in good health. This CDR3 is CAISASSGGSTDTQYF. The CDR3 region has the DNA TGTGCCATCAGTGCCTCCTCTGGGGGGAGCACAGATACGCAGTATTTT.